The source of this TCR beta chain is a study of chemoradiotherapy in HPV16-positive cancers (dated by TCRdb to 2021 to 2024). General notes on the study: Candidate HPV-specific T-cell clones and common TCR motifs were defined by functional T-cell assays performed on cells from two HPV16-positive patients. The study set out to ask whether T-cell immunity against the HPV oncoproteins E6 and E7 changes over the course of chemoradiotherapy and whether that immunity affects survival. Next, the candidate HPV-specific TCRs and motifs were followed in TCR repertoires from around 93 patients with HPV-related cancers.

Because repertoires were sampled repeatedly during chemoradiotherapy, clonal expansion in the tumor microenvironment could be followed. What the work shows at the level of the full study, not this receptor alone: Expansion of candidate HPV-specific clones and E7-related TCR motifs was observed in the tumor microenvironment during treatment, whereas no such expansion was observed for non-HPV-specific T cells. Only two HPV16-positive patients were used to derive the functional definition of HPV-specific T cells, and the survival association was reported for HPV16-positive patients. Among HPV16-positive patients, expansion of HPV-responsive T cells during chemoradiotherapy was associated with better recurrence-free survival.

From a lookup of the germline V gene, CDR1 and CDR2 are LGHNA and YSLEER. The CDR3 spans 22 residues, from the cysteine through the phenylalanine. The CDR3 DNA has 66 bases and is translated from base 1. After removal of 0 bases from V and 3 bases from J, the junction retains 16 bases not matched to a gene. Library preparation employed the immunoSEQ multiplex PCR assay. Imported from immuneACCESS, the table was reduced by TCRdb to in-frame sequences with V and J called. These copies leave out some clones; in studies compared against another copy, an unresolved V gene accounts for under half, and the cause of the remainder is not known. The sample contains over 5,000 clones, roughly 74% of them found a single time. Roughly 12% of the sample belongs to the ten largest clones. Points on this clone: It lacks a known antigen. No qualities accompany the bases; no much larger clone lies one base away.

This receptor was obtained from a human donor with HPV-associated anogenital cancer. The sequences come from tumor tissue, collected from a patient who underwent chemoradiotherapy. The rearranged segments are TRBV4-3 and TRBJ2-1, with 14 bases matching TRBD2. The CDR3 corresponds to CASSQDRFEGLAGDRFYNEQFF. The nucleotides read TGCGCCAGCAGCCAAGATCGGTTTGAGGGACTAGCGGGAGACCGGTTCTACAATGAGCAGTTCTTC.